This T cell receptor (beta chain) is drawn from a study of graft-versus-host responses after intestinal transplantation. Using immunoSEQ multiplex PCR, the repertoire was profiled, and TCRdb retains in-frame clones only, with some absent. The top ten clones hold around 0.53% of a sample with 90,000 to 100,000 clones, 90% to 95% of them seen once. Germline V lookup: CDR1 SQVTM, CDR2 ANQGSEA. V shed 6 bases and J 5 bases; nucleotides not matched to a gene: 8. This CDR3 has 14 residues. This clone was seen once. Its specificity is not known. The sequence came from a human donor who received an intestinal transplant. This sample comprised unstimulated CD8+ T cells sorted from spleen or lymph node cells, obtained before intestinal transplant. This chain links TRBV29-1 with TRBJ2-5; 11 nucleotides line up with TRBD2. The CDR3 sequence is CSVAPLAGEETQYF. The CDR3, as DNA: TGCAGCGTGGCACCACTAGCGGGAGAGGAGACCCAGTACTTC.